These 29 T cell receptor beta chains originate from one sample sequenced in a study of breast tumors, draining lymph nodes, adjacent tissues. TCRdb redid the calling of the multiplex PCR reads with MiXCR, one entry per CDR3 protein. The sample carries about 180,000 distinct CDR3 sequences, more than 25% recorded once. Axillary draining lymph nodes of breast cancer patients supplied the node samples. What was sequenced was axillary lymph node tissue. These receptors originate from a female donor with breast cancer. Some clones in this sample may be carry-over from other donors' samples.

DNA of the CDR3: TGTGCCAGCAGATTTCTATTAAGGGGGCACGCTGAGCTGTTTTTT. Translated: CASRFLLRGHAELFF. V is TRBV27 and J is TRBJ2-2; TRBD1 matches 7 bases. Unmatched junction bases numbered 15, after V lost 6 bases and J lost 11 bases. The CDR3 spans 15 residues. In germline, CDR1 is MNHEY, CDR2 SMNVEV (reference sequence).

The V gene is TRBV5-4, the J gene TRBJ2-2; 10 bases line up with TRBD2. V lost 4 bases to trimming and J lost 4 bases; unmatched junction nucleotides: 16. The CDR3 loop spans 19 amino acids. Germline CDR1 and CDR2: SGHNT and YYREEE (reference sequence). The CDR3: CASSRTGPAGGPVTGELFF. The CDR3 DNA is TGTGCCAGCAGCAGGACGGGACCAGCGGGAGGGCCAGTCACCGGGGAGCTGTTTTTT. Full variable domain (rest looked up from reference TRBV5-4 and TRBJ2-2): ETGVTQSPTHLIKTRGQQVTLRCSSQSGHNTVSWYQQALGQGPQFIFQYYREEENGRGNFPPRFSGLQFPNYSSELNVNALELDDSALYLCASSRTGPAGGPVTGELFFGEGSRLTVL.

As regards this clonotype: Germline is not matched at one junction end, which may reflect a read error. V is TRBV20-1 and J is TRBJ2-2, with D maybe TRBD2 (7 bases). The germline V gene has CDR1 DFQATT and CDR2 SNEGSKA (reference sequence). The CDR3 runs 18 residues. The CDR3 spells CSARLVTNGGLNTGELSF. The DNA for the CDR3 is TGCAGTGCTAGGCTCGTGACTAACGGGGGGCTGAACACCGGGGAGCTGTCTTTT.

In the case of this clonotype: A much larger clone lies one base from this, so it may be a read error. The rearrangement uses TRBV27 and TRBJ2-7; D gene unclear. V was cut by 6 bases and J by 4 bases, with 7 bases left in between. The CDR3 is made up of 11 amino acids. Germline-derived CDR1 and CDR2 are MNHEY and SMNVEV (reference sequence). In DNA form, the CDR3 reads TGTGCCAGCAGGACCGTATACGAGCAGTACTTC. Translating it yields CASRTVYEQYF.

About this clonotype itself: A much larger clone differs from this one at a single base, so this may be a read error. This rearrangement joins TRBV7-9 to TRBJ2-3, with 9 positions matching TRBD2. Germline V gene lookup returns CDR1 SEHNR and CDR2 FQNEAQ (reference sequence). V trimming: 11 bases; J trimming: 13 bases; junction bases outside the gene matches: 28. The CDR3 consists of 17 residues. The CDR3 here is CALQPGSLAGNTDPEYF. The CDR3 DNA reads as TGTGCCCTCCAGCCGGGAAGTCTAGCGGGAAACACAGATCCGGAGTATTTT.

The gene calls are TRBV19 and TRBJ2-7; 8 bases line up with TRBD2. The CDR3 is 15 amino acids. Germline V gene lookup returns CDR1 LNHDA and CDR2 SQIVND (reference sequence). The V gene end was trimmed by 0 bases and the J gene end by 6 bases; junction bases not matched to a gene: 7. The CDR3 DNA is TGTGCCAGTAGTATAGACGGTTGGACTAGCACCGAGCAGTACTTC. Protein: CASSIDGWTSTEQYF.

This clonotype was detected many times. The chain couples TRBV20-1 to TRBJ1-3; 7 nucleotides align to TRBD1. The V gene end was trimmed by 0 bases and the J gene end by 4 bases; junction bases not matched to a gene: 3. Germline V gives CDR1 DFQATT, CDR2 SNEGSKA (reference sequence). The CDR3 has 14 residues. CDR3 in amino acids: CSARDSTGGNTIYF. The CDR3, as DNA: TGCAGTGCTAGAGACTCGACAGGGGGAAACACCATATATTTT.

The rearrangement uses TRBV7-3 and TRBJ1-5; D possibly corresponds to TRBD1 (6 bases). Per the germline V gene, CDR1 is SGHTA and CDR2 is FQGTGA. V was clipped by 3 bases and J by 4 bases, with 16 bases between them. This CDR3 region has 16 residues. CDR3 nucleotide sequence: TGTGCCAGCAGCTTGACGGAAAGGGGGGTGAATCAGCCCCAGCATTTT. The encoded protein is CASSLTERGVNQPQHF.

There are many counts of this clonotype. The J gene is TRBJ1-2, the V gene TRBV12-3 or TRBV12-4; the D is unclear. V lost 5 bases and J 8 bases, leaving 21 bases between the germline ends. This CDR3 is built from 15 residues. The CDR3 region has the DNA TGTGCCAGCAGTGTGCGCCAGCCGGGTCCCTGGGGCTACACCTTC. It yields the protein CASSVRQPGPWGYTF.

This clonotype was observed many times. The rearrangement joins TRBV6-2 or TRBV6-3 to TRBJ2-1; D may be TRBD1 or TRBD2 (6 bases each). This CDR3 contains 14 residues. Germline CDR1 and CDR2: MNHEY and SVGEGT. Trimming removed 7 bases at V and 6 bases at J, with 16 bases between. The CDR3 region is CASKKGGASNEQFF. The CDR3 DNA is TGTGCCAGCAAGAAGGGGGGCGCATCCAATGAGCAGTTCTTC.

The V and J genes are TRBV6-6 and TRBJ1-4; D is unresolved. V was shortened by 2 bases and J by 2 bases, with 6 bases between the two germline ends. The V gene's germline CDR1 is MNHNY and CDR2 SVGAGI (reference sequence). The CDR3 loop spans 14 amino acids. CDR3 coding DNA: TGTGCCAGCAGTTACCTCGGGACTAATGAAAAACTGTTTTTT. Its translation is CASSYLGTNEKLFF.

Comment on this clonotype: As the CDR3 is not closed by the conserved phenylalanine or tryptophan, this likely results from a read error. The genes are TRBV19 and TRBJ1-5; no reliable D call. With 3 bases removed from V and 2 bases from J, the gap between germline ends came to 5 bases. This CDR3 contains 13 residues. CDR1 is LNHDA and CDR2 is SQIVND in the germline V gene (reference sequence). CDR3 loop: CASSIWGNQPQHG. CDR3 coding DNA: TGTGCCAGTAGTATCTGGGGCAATCAGCCCCAGCATGGT.

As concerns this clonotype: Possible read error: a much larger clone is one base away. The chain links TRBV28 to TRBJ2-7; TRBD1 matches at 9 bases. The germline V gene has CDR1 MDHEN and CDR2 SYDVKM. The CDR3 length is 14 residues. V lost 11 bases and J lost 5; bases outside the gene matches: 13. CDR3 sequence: CACRRDRERNEQYF. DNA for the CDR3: TGTGCCTGTCGGAGGGACAGGGAAAGGAACGAGCAGTACTTC.

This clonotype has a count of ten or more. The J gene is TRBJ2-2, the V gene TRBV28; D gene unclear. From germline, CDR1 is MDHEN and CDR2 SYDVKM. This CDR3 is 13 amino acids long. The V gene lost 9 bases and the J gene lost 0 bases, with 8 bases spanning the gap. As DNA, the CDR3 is TGTGCCAGTGACACTACGAACACCGGGGAGCTGTTTTTT. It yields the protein CASDTTNTGELFF. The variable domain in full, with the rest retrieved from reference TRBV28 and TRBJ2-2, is DVKVTQSSRYLVKRTGEKVFLECVQDMDHENMFWYRQDPGLGLRLIYFSYDVKMKEKGDIPEGYSVSREKKERFSLILESASTNQTSMYLCASDTTNTGELFFGEGSRLTVL.

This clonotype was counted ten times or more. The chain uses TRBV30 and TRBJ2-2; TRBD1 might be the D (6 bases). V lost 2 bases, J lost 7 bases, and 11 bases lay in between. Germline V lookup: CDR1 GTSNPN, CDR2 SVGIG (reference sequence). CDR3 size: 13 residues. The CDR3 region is CAWSLRQVGELFF. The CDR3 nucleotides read TGTGCCTGGAGTCTAAGACAGGTCGGGGAGCTGTTTTTT. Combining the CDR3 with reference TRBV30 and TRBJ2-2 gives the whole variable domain SQTIHQWPATLVQPVGSPLSLECTVEGTSNPNLYWYRQAAGRGLQLLFYSVGIGQISSEVPQNLSASRPQDRQFILSSKKLLLSDSGFYLCAWSLRQVGELFFGEGSRLTVL.

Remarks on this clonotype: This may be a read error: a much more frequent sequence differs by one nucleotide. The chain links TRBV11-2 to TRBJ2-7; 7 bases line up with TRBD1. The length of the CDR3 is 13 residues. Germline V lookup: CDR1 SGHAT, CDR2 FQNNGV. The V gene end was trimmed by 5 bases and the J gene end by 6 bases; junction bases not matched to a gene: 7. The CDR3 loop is CASSPDRLSEQYF. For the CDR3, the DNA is TGTGCCAGCAGCCCGGACAGGCTCTCCGAGCAGTACTTC. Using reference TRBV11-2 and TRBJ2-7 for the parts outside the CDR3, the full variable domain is EAGVAQSPRYKIIEKRQSVAFWCNPISGHATLYWYQQILGQGPKLLIQFQNNGVVDDSQLPKDRFSAERLKGVDSTLKIQPAKLEDSAVYLCASSPDRLSEQYFGPGTRLTVT.

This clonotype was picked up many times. The CDR3 region is CAWSPLGMTNEKLFF. CDR3 sequence (DNA): TGTGCCTGGAGCCCCTTAGGGATGACTAATGAAAAACTGTTTTTT. V and J are TRBV30 and TRBJ1-4; the D is unclear. Between the trimmed V and J ends, which lost 3 bases and 2 bases, there was a span of 13 bases. Per the germline V gene, CDR1 is GTSNPN and CDR2 is SVGIG (reference sequence). This CDR3 has 15 residues.

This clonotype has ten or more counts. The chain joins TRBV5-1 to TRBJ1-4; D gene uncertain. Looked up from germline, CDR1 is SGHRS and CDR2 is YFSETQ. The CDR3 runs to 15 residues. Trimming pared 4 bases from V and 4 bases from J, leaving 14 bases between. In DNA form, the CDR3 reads TGCGCCAGCAGCAAGGACGGAGGGATTAATGAAAAACTGTTTTTT. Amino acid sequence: CASSKDGGINEKLFF.

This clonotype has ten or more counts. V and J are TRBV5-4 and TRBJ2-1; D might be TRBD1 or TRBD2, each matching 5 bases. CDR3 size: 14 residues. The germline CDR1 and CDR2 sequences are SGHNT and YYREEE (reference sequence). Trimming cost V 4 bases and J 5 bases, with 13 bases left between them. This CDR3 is CASSRDLTHNEQFF. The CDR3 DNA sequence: TGTGCCAGCAGCAGGGACCTAACTCACAATGAGCAGTTCTTC.

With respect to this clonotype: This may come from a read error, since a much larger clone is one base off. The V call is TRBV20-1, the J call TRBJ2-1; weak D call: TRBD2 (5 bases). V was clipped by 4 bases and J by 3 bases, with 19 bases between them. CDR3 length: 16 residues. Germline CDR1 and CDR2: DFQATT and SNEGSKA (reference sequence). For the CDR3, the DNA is TGCAGTGCTATACCCCCGGCTAGCTCGTACTACAATGAGCAGTTCTTC. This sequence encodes CSAIPPASSYYNEQFF.

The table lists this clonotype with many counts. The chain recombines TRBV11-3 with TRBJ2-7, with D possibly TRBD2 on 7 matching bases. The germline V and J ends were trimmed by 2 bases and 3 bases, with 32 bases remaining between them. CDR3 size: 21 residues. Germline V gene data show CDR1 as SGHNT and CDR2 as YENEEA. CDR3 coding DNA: TGTGCCAGCAGCTTAAGGAACTTGGGGGGGGGATCAGGGGTCGGAAACTACGAGCAGTACTTC. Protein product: CASSLRNLGGGSGVGNYEQYF. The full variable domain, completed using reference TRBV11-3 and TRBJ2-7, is EAGVVQSPRYKIIEKKQPVAFWCNPISGHNTLYWYLQNLGQGPELLIRYENEEAVDDSQLPKDRFSAERLKGVDSTLKIQPAELGDSAVYLCASSLRNLGGGSGVGNYEQYFGPGTRLTVT.

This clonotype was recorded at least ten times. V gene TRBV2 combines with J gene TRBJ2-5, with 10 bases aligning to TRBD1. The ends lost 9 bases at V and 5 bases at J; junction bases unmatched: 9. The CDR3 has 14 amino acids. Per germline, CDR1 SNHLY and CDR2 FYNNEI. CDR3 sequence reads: CASGGQGVRETQYF. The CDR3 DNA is TGTGCCAGTGGCGGACAGGGGGTAAGGGAGACCCAGTACTTC.

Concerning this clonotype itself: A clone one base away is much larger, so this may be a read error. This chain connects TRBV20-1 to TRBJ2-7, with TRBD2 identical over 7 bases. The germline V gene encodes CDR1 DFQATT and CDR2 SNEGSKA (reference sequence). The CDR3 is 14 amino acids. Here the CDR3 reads CSAREASGSSEQYF. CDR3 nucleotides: TGCAGTGCTAGAGAGGCTAGCGGTTCCTCCGAGCAGTACTTC.

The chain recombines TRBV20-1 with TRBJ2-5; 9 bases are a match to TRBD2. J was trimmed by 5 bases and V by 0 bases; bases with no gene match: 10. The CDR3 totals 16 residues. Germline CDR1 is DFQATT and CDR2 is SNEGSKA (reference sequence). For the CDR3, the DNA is TGCAGTGCTAGAGATCCGGGACTAGCTATCGGCGAGACCCAGTACTTC. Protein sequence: CSARDPGLAIGETQYF.

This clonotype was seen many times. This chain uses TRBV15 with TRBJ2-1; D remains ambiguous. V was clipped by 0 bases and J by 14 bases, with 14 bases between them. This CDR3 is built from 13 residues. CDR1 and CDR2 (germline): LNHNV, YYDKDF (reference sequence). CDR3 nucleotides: TGTGCCACCAGCAGAGATTTAGGCCGGGCCAAGTTCTTC. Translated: CATSRDLGRAKFF.

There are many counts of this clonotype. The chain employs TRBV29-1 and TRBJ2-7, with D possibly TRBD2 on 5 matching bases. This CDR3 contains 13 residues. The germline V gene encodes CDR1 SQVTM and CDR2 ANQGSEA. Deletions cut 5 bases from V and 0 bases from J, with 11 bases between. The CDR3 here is CSVRGPSSYEQYF. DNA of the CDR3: TGCAGCGTTCGGGGTCCTAGCTCCTACGAGCAGTACTTC.

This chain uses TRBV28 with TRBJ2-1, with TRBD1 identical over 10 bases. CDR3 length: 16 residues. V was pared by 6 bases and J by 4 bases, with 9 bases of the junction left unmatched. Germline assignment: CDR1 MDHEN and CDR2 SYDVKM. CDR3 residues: CASRQAGTGVYNEQFF. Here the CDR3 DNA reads TGTGCCAGCAGACAGGCCGGGACAGGGGTTTACAATGAGCAGTTCTTC.

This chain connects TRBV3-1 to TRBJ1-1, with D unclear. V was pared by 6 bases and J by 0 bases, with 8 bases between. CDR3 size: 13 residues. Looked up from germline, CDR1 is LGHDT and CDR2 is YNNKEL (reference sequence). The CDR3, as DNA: TGTGCCAGCAGTCGACTTATGAACACTGAAGCTTTCTTT. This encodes CASSRLMNTEAFF.

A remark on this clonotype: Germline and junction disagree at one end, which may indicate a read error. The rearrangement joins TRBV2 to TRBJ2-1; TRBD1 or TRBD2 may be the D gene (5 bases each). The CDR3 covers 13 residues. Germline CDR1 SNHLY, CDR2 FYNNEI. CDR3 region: CASSGLEGNEQLF. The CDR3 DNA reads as TGTGCCAGCAGCGGTCTTGAGGGGAATGAGCAGCTCTTC.